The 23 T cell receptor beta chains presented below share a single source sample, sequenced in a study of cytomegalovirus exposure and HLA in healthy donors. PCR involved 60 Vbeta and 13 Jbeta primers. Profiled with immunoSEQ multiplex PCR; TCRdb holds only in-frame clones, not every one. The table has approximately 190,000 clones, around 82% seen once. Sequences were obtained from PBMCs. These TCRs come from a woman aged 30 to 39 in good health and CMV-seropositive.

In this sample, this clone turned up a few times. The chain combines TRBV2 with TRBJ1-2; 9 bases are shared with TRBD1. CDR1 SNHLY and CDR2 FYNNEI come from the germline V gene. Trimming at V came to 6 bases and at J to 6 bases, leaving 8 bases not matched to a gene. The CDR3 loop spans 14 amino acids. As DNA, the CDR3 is TGTGCCAGCAGCGTGGACAGGGGTCCCCATGGCTACACCTTC. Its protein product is CASSVDRGPHGYTF.

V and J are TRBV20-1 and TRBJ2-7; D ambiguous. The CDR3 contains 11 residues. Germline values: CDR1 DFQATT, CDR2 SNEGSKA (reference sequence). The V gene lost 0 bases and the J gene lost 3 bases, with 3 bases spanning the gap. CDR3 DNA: TGCAGTGCTAGAGATAACTACGAGCAGTACTTC. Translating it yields CSARDNYEQYF.

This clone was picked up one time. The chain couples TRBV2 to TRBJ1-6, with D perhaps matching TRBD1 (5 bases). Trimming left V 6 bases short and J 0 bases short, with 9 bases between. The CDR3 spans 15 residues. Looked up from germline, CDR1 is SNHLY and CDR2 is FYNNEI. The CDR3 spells CASRQDSSYNSPLHF. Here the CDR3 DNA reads TGTGCCAGCAGACAGGATAGCTCCTATAATTCACCCCTCCACTTT.

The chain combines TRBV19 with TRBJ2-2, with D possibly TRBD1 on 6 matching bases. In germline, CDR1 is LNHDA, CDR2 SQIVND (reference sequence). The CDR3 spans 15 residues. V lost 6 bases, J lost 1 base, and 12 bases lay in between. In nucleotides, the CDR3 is TGTGCCAGTAGCCCGACAGGACTGAACACCGGGGAGCTGTTTTTT. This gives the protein CASSPTGLNTGELFF.

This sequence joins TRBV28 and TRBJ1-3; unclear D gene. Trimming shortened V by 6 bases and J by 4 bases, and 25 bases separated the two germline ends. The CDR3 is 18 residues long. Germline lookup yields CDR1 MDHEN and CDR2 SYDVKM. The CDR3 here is CASRTRTPTGIGGNTIYF. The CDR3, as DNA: TGTGCCAGCAGGACGAGGACCCCGACGGGAATTGGAGGAAACACCATATATTTT.

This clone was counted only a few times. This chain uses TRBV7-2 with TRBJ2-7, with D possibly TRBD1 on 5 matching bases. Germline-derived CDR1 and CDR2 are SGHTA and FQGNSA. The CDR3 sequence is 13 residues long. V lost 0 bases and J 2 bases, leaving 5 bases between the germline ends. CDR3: CASSLADTYEQYF. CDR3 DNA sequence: TGTGCCAGCAGCTTAGCGGACACCTACGAGCAGTACTTC.

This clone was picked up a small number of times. The CDR3 spells CALDRGDLSYPPQHF. CDR3 coding DNA: TGTGCCTTGGACCGGGGGGACCTATCATATCCGCCCCAGCATTTT. The gene calls are TRBV7-9 and TRBJ1-5, with D tentatively TRBD1 (5 bases). Germline V CDR1 and CDR2: SEHNR, FQNEAQ (reference sequence). Trimming left V 11 bases short and J 9 bases short, with 26 bases between. CDR3 length: 15 amino acids. The full variable domain, its missing parts supplied by reference TRBV7-9 and TRBJ1-5, is DTGVSQNPRHKITKRGQNVTFRCDPISEHNRLYWYRQTLGQGPEFLTYFQNEAQLEKSRLLSDRFSAERPKGSFSTLEIQRTEQGDSAMYLCALDRGDLSYPPQHFGDGTRLSIL.

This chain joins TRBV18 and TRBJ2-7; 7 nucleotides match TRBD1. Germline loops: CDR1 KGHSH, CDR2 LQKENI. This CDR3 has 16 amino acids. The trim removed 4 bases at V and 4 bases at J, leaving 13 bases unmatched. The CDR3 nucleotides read TGTGCCAGCTCACTCACGACAGGGCGATCCCGTTACGAGCAGTACTTC. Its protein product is CASSLTTGRSRYEQYF.

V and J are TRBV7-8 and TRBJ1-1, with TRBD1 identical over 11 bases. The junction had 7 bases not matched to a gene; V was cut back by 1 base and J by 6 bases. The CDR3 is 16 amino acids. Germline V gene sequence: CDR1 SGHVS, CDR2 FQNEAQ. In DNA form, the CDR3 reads TGTGCCAGCAGCTTAGGGACAGGGGGCTTTCGTTCTGAAGCTTTCTTT. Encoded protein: CASSLGTGGFRSEAFF. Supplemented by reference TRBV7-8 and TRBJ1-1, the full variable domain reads GAGVSQSPRYKVAKRGQDVALRCDPISGHVSLFWYQQALGQGPEFLTYFQNEAQLDKSGLPSDRFFAERPEGSVSTLKIQRTQQEDSAVYLCASSLGTGGFRSEAFFGQGTRLTVV.

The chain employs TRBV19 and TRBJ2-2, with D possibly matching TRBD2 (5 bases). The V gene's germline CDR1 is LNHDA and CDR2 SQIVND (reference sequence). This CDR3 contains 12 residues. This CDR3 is CGAGLLTGELFF. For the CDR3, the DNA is TGTGGTGCGGGCCTCCTCACCGGGGAGCTGTTTTTT.

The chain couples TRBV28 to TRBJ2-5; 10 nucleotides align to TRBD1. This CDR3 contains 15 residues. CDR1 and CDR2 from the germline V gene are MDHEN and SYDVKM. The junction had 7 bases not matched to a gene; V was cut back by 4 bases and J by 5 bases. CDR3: CASSSPTGGGETQYF. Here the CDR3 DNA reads TGTGCCAGCAGTTCTCCGACAGGGGGCGGGGAGACCCAGTACTTC.

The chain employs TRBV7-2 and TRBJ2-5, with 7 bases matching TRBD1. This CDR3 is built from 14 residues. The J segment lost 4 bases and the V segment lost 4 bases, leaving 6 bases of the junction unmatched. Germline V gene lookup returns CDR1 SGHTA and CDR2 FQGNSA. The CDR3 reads CASSSGQLVETQYF. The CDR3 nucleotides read TGTGCCAGCAGCTCGGGACAGCTAGTAGAGACCCAGTACTTC.

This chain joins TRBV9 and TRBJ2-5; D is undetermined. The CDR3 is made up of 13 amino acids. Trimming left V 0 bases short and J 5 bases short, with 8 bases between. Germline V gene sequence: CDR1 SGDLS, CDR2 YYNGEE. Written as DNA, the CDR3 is TGTGCCAGCAGCGTAGGCCCCGGGGAGACCCAGTACTTC. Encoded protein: CASSVGPGETQYF.

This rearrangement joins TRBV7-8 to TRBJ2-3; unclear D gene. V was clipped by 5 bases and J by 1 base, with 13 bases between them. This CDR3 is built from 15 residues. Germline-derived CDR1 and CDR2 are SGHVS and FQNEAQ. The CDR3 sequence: CASSQQVFGTDTQYF. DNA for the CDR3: TGTGCCAGCAGCCAGCAGGTTTTTGGCACAGATACGCAGTATTTT.

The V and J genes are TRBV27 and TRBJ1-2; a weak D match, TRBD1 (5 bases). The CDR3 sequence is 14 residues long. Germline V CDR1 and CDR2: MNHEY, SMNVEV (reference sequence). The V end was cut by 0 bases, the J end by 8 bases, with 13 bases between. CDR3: CASSLSAREGGYTF. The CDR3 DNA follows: TGTGCCAGCAGTTTATCAGCCAGGGAGGGCGGCTACACCTTC.

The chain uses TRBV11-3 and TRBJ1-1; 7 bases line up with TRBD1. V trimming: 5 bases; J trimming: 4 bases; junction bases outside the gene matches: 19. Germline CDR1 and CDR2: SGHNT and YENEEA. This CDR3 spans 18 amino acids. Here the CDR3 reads CASSPRGDSPPGTTEAFF. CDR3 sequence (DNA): TGTGCCAGCAGCCCGCGCGGGGACAGCCCCCCTGGGACCACTGAAGCTTTCTTT.

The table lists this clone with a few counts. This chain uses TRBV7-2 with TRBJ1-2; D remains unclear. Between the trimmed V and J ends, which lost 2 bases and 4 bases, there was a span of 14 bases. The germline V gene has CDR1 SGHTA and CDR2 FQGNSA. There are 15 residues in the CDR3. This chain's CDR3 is CASSLSGREGYGYTF. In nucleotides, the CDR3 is TGTGCCAGCAGCTTATCCGGACGGGAAGGCTATGGCTACACCTTC.

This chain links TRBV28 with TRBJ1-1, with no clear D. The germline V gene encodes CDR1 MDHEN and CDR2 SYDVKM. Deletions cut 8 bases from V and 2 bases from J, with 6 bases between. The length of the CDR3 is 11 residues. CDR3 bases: TGTGCCAGCCAAACTAACACTGAAGCTTTCTTT. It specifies CASQTNTEAFF.

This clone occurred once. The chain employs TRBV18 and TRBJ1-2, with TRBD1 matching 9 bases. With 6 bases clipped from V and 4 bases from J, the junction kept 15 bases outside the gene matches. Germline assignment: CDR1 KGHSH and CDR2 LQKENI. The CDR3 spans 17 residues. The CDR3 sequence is CASSPDRTGAPSYGYTF. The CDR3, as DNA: TGTGCCAGCTCTCCCGACAGGACAGGGGCTCCTTCCTATGGCTACACCTTC. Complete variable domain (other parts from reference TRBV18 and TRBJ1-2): NAGVMQNPRHLVRRRGQEARLRCSPMKGHSHVYWYRQLPEEGLKFMVYLQKENIIDESGMPKERFSAEFPKEGPSILRIQQVVRGDSAAYFCASSPDRTGAPSYGYTFGSGTRLTVV.

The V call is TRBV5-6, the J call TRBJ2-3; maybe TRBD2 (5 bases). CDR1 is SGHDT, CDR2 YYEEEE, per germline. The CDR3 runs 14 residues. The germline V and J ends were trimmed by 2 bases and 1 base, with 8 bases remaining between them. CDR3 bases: TGTGCCAGCAGCTTCCATAGCGGCACAGATACGCAGTATTTT. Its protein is CASSFHSGTDTQYF.

This CDR3 reads CASSAGHGRPDTQYF. CDR3 in DNA: TGTGCCAGCAGCGCAGGACACGGGCGCCCAGATACGCAGTATTTT. V and J are TRBV9 and TRBJ2-3; TRBD1 might be the D (5 bases). With 3 bases removed from V and 4 bases from J, the gap between germline ends came to 15 bases. In germline, CDR1 is SGDLS, CDR2 YYNGEE. There are 15 residues in the CDR3.

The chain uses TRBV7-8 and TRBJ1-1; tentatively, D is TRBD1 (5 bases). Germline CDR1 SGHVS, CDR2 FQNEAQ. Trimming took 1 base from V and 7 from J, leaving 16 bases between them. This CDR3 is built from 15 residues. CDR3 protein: CASSLEPGRVGEAFF. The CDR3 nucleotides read TGTGCCAGCAGCTTAGAACCAGGGCGAGTAGGTGAAGCTTTCTTT.

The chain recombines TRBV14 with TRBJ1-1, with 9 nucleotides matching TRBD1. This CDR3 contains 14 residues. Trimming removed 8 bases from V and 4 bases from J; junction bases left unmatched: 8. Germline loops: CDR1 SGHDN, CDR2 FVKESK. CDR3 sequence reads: CASCKTGGFTEAFF. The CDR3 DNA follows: TGTGCCAGCTGTAAGACAGGGGGTTTCACTGAAGCTTTCTTT.